A single sample gave rise to the 8 T cell receptor beta chains below, sequenced in a study of prognosis after radiotherapy for stage I lung cancer (dated by TCRdb to the early 2020s). The instrument given in TCRdb is Illumina HiSeq 3000. The TCR beta CDR3 region was amplified from genomic DNA by two rounds of multiplex PCR. The first PCR round used primers specific to each TRBV and TRBJ gene, with sequences filed in Chinese patent CN105087789A. TCRdb passed the public sequencing reads through fastp at Q25 and MiXCR, retaining productive beta sequences. All rows with the same CDR3 protein become a single entry with the most common DNA and genes. For this sample the table gives 30,000 to 35,000 distinct CDR3 sequences, of which 48% were detected only once. The leading ten clones occupy about 17% of the sample. Here the sequenced sample was PBMCs, taken before or after stereotactic body radiation therapy (not recorded which). Every receptor here comes from a donor at least 50 years old with non-small cell lung cancer.

This clonotype was observed many times. The V and J genes are TRBV6-4 and TRBJ1-4; the D gene is possibly TRBD1 (6 bases). V lost 5 bases, J lost 6 bases, and 16 bases lay in between. This CDR3 is built from 15 residues. CDR1 and CDR2 (germline): MRHNA, SNTAGT. CDR3 protein: CASSTGGGGDEKLFF. CDR3 sequence (DNA): TGTGCCAGCAGTACCGGTGGAGGGGGGGATGAAAAACTGTTTTTT.

The chain uses TRBV11-2 and TRBJ2-7; 8 bases match TRBD2. The CDR3 consists of 16 residues. Germline V gene lookup returns CDR1 SGHAT and CDR2 FQNNGV. Trimming cost V 6 bases and J 0 bases; bases outside gene matches: 10. This CDR3 is CASRNPRTSGSYEQYF. For the CDR3, the DNA is TGTGCCAGCAGAAATCCCAGAACTAGCGGCTCCTACGAGCAGTACTTC.

This clonotype has ten or more counts. The V gene is TRBV28, the J gene TRBJ1-5, with TRBD1 as a possible D gene (5 bases). Germline loops: CDR1 MDHEN, CDR2 SYDVKM. Trimming removed 3 bases at V and 0 bases at J, with 12 bases between. CDR3 size: 16 residues. The CDR3 DNA reads TGTGCCAGCAGTTTCAGACAGCTTCATAGCAATCAGCCCCAGCATTTT. Protein: CASSFRQLHSNQPQHF.

The CDR3 is CASSDGEDPYGYTF. CDR3 nucleotide sequence: TGTGCCAGCAGTGACGGGGAAGACCCCTATGGCTACACCTTC. The rearrangement uses TRBV6-2 or TRBV6-3 and TRBJ1-2; D is undetermined. Germline loops: CDR1 MNHEY, CDR2 SVGEGT. This CDR3 region has 14 residues. Trimming took off 5 bases at V and 4 bases at J, with 14 bases between the two ends.

The CDR3 loop is CASSLSQGAYTQYF. The CDR3 coding sequence is TGCGCCAGCAGCTTGTCCCAGGGGGCATATACGCAGTATTTT. The chain joins TRBV5-1 to TRBJ2-3, with TRBD1 matching 8 bases. With V trimmed by 1 base and J by 7 bases, 5 bases remained unmatched. CDR3 length: 14 amino acids. Germline assignment: CDR1 SGHRS and CDR2 YFSETQ.

The rearrangement uses TRBV20-1 and TRBJ2-7; 8 positions match TRBD2. V dropped 6 bases and J dropped 5; count of bases not matched to a gene: 6. The CDR3 contains 12 residues. Germline V gene data show CDR1 as DFQATT and CDR2 as SNEGSKA (reference sequence). The CDR3 spells CSAERENNEQYF. CDR3 bases: TGCAGTGCCGAGCGGGAGAACAACGAGCAGTACTTC.

This clonotype is medium-sized by share. This chain joins TRBV6-4 and TRBJ2-7, with 9 bases matching TRBD1. Germline CDR1 reads MRHNA; CDR2 reads SNTAGT. There are 14 residues in the CDR3. Trimming removed 5 bases from V and 5 bases from J; junction bases left unmatched: 7. CDR3 in amino acids: CASSTRTGDDEQYF. The CDR3 DNA reads TGTGCCAGCAGTACTCGGACAGGGGACGACGAGCAGTACTTC.

Of note for this clonotype: A far larger clone differs by one base, so this is likely a read error. The chain joins TRBV6-5 to TRBJ2-1; TRBD1 might be the D (6 bases). Germline V gives CDR1 MNHEY, CDR2 SVGAGI. This CDR3 is 14 amino acids long. The CDR3 is CAGSEGQWGNEQFF. The CDR3 DNA reads as TGTGCCGGCAGTGAAGGACAGTGGGGCAATGAGCAGTTCTTC.